The rows below give T cell receptor beta chains drawn from one sample of a study of technical replicates of blood from four donors. TCRdb's table, derived via immunoSEQ multiplex PCR, lists solely in-frame clones and lacks some. The table includes around 67,000 clones, roughly 92% detected once. The source material was T cells isolated from PBMCs. Receptor source: a human donor in good health. CDR3s include the opening cysteine and the closing phenylalanine or tryptophan. A D gene is named only where the DNA matches it firmly. Clone size appears in some rows only: once, few, many, or a class for an expanded clone.

V	J	D	length	size	CDR3	DNA
TRBV5-4	TRBJ2-1	.	11	.	CASRTYNEQFF	TGTGCCAGCAGAACTTACAATGAGCAGTTCTTC
TRBV5-6	TRBJ1-5	.	14	.	CASSLRGGSQPQHF	TGTGCCAGCAGCTTGAGGGGGGGAAGCCAGCCCCAGCATTTT
TRBV9	TRBJ2-2	TRBD2	20	.	CASSGAGLAGGQFNTGELFF	TGTGCCAGCAGCGGGGCCGGGCTAGCGGGAGGTCAATTTAACACCGGGGAGCTGTTTTTT
TRBV11-2	TRBJ2-3	.	14	.	CASSLVLSTDTQYF	TGTGCCAGCAGCTTAGTATTGAGCACAGATACGCAGTATTTT
TRBV4-2	TRBJ2-5	TRBD2	18	.	CASSQDRWVGGRQETQYF	TGTGCCAGCAGCCAAGATAGGTGGGTGGGAGGGCGGCAAGAGACCCAGTACTTC
TRBV11-3	TRBJ2-2	TRBD2	16	few	CASSHLAGPNTGELFF	TGTGCCAGCAGCCATCTAGCGGGGCCGAACACCGGGGAGCTGTTTTTT
TRBV4-1	TRBJ1-1	TRBD1	17	.	CASSNTRDRGRITEAFF	TGCGCCAGCAGCAATACACGGGACAGGGGGCGTATAACTGAAGCTTTCTTT
TRBV11-3	TRBJ2-2	TRBD1	16	.	CASSSRQGANTGELFF	TGTGCCAGCAGCTCCAGACAGGGGGCGAACACCGGGGAGCTGTTTTTT
TRBV27	TRBJ2-7	.	14	few	CASSPTLRGSEQYF	TGTGCCAGCAGTCCCACCCTAAGGGGCTCCGAGCAGTACTTC
TRBV4-3	TRBJ1-5	.	15	.	CASSQDWRGREPQHF	TGCGCCAGCAGCCAAGATTGGCGGGGAAGGGAGCCCCAGCATTTT
TRBV27	TRBJ1-2	TRBD1	18	.	CASSLYGTGVWRLEGYTF	TGTGCCAGCAGTTTATACGGGACAGGAGTTTGGCGACTTGAGGGCTACACCTTC